The 14 T cell receptor beta chains below were found in one sample sequenced in a study of PD-L1 blockade in urothelial cancer. The data were produced by immunoSEQ multiplex PCR, yet TCRdb's version contains in-frame clones alone and is incomplete. The repertoire holds tens of thousands of clones, with roughly 84% as singletons. Time point in this sample: peripheral blood 6 weeks after treatment start. This specimen consisted of PBMCs, obtained around atezolizumab (anti-PD-L1) treatment. These TCRs come from a man between 65 and 85 years old with urothelial cancer.

By sample share, this clone is medium-sized. The chain is built from TRBV7-2 and TRBJ1-4; D remains ambiguous. The length of the CDR3 is 16 residues. The germline V gene encodes CDR1 SGHTA and CDR2 FQGNSA. V lost 4 bases to trimming and J lost 2 bases, with 14 bases between them. The DNA for the CDR3 is TGTGCCAGCAGCTCCACGGGGAAGGTGACTAATGAAAAACTGTTTTTT. It codes for CASSSTGKVTNEKLFF.

The chain uses TRBV18 and TRBJ2-1, with D possibly being TRBD2 (5 bases). CDR1 is KGHSH, CDR2 LQKENI, per germline. CDR3 length: 14 residues. V gave up 4 bases and J gave up 8 bases, with 15 bases separating them. Here the CDR3 DNA reads TGTGCCAGCTCACTATATACGACTAATGATGAGCAGTTCTTC. Its translation: CASSLYTTNDEQFF.

The chain has TRBV6-1 and TRBJ2-7, with 7 bases aligning to TRBD2. The CDR3 spans 13 residues. Germline V gene data show CDR1 as MNHNS and CDR2 as SASEGT. J was trimmed by 0 bases and V by 10 bases; bases with no gene match: 6. The DNA of the CDR3 is TGTGCCATCCGAGCGGGAACCTCCTACGAGCAGTACTTC. Translated: CAIRAGTSYEQYF.

The chain recombines TRBV27 with TRBJ1-5, with TRBD1 identical over 8 bases. From germline, CDR1 is MNHEY and CDR2 SMNVEV (reference sequence). The CDR3 extends over 16 amino acids. V shed 5 bases and J 6 bases; nucleotides not matched to a gene: 12. CDR3 DNA: TGTGCCAGCAGTCCGCAGACAGGGGCAACGCGTCAGCCCCAGCATTTT. Translated: CASSPQTGATRQPQHF.

J is TRBJ2-1 and V is TRBV5-1; 11 bases are a match to TRBD2. J gave up 12 bases and V 4 bases, and 12 bases lay outside the gene matches. CDR1 is SGHRS, CDR2 YFSETQ, per germline. The CDR3 loop spans 15 amino acids. CDR3 nucleotide sequence: TGCGCCAGCAGCGGAGTGGGACTAGCGGCTTTTGGGCAGTTCTTC. It specifies CASSGVGLAAFGQFF.

This chain joins TRBV19 and TRBJ2-1; 8 nucleotides match TRBD1. V was pared by 3 bases and J by 3 bases, with 4 bases of the junction left unmatched. This CDR3 spans 15 amino acids. Per the germline V gene, CDR1 is LNHDA and CDR2 is SQIVND (reference sequence). The CDR3 loop is CASSILTGDYNEQFF. The CDR3 DNA follows: TGTGCCAGTAGTATCTTGACAGGGGACTACAATGAGCAGTTCTTC.

This clone has just one count. V and J are TRBV14 and TRBJ2-3, with TRBD1 identical over 7 bases. The CDR3 covers 15 residues. Germline-derived CDR1 and CDR2 are SGHDN and FVKESK. Trimming at V came to 4 bases and at J to 4 bases, leaving 8 bases not matched to a gene. CDR3 sequence: CASSRDRVTPDTQYF. In DNA, the CDR3 is TGTGCCAGCAGCCGAGACAGGGTTACCCCAGATACGCAGTATTTT.

V usage is TRBV9 and J usage is TRBJ2-7, with D possibly matching TRBD2 (5 bases). The germline V gene encodes CDR1 SGDLS and CDR2 YYNGEE. The V end lost 0 bases, the J end lost 5 bases, and 12 bases lay between the germline ends. There are 14 residues in the CDR3. CDR3 region: CASSVVGSDHEQYF. In DNA, the CDR3 is TGTGCCAGCAGCGTAGTGGGGAGCGACCACGAGCAGTACTTC. Full variable domain (missing parts from reference TRBV9 and TRBJ2-7): DSGVTQTPKHLITATGQRVTLRCSPRSGDLSVYWYQQSLDQGLQFLIQYYNGEERAKGNILERFSAQQFPDLHSELNLSSLELGDSALYFCASSVVGSDHEQYFGPGTRLTVT.

The chain combines TRBV9 with TRBJ2-3; perhaps TRBD2 as D (6 bases). The V end was cut by 2 bases, the J end by 3 bases, with 16 bases between. The CDR3 runs 16 residues. The germline CDR1 and CDR2 sequences are SGDLS and YYNGEE. CDR3 residues: CASSVGSSGATDTQYF. The CDR3, as DNA: TGTGCCAGCAGCGTGGGATCTTCGGGAGCAACAGATACGCAGTATTTT.

This chain uses TRBV29-1 with TRBJ2-5; 8 positions agree with TRBD1. Trimming removed 4 bases from V and 0 bases from J; junction bases left unmatched: 4. The germline gives CDR1 SQVTM, CDR2 ANQGSEA. This CDR3 has 14 residues. The CDR3 sequence is CSVGQGKHQETQYF. CDR3 sequence (DNA): TGCAGCGTTGGACAGGGGAAGCACCAAGAGACCCAGTACTTC.

The genes are TRBV9 and TRBJ2-4; D ambiguous. The length of the CDR3 is 16 residues. V was cut by 3 bases and J by 3 bases, with 16 bases left in between. Germline CDR1 and CDR2: SGDLS and YYNGEE. In DNA, the CDR3 is TGTGCCAGCAGCGACGGAAGCCTCGACAACAAAAACATTCAGTACTTC. This translates into CASSDGSLDNKNIQYF.

The chain couples TRBV6-5 to TRBJ2-5; 7 nucleotides align to TRBD2. The germline gives CDR1 MNHEY, CDR2 SVGAGI. Trimming took 0 bases from V and 5 from J; bases not matched to a gene: 6. The CDR3 loop spans 15 amino acids. The CDR3 here is CASSYSSGGGETQYF. The CDR3 DNA is TGTGCCAGCAGTTACTCGAGTGGGGGAGGGGAGACCCAGTACTTC.

The chain couples TRBV9 to TRBJ2-1; TRBD2 matches 11 bases. V trimming: 2 bases; J trimming: 4 bases; junction bases outside the gene matches: 5. The CDR3 has 16 amino acids. Germline lookup yields CDR1 SGDLS and CDR2 YYNGEE. CDR3 DNA sequence: TGTGCCAGCAGCGTCCGGGGGACTAGCGGTTACAATGAGCAGTTCTTC. This gives the protein CASSVRGTSGYNEQFF.

V gene TRBV7-3 combines with J gene TRBJ2-4; 7 bases fit TRBD2. The CDR3 is made up of 16 amino acids. The V segment lost 5 bases and the J segment 6 bases; nucleotides outside the gene matches: 13. Germline V lookup: CDR1 SGHTA, CDR2 FQGTGA. CDR3 nucleotide sequence: TGTGCCAGCAGCCTCGAGGGCGGGAGTGTTGGAAACATTCAGTACTTC. This sequence encodes CASSLEGGSVGNIQYF.